The clone carrying this T cell receptor (beta chain) was detected a few times. No antigen is known for it. This sample is part of a study of vaccination and CD4 T cells after COVID-19. Study-level findings and limits: Spike mono-reactivity applied to 304 of 307 vaccine-specific clones detected in convalescent patients.

Noted treatment: roughly 10-day PBMC culture with coronavirus spike peptide pools or control peptides (ViraFEST assay). The CDR3 covers 14 residues. After removal of 6 bases from V and 1 base from J, the junction contained 3 bases not matched to a gene. Germline V gene lookup returns CDR1 MNHNS and CDR2 SASEGT. Researchers used the Oncomine TCR Beta short-read assay to sequence DNA from cultured CD4+ T cells. TCRdb reanalysed the PCR reads using MiXCR and keeps one entry per CDR3 protein. The top ten hold 34% of the sample, which has under 7,500 distinct CDR3 sequences, 61% seen once. This receptor was identified in a human donor who had recovered from COVID-19. The sample comprised CD4+ T cells from blood, cultured in vitro. This sequence joins TRBV6-1 and TRBJ2-1, with 7 bases matching TRBD2. CDR3 sequence reads: CASRPSGSYNEQFF. In DNA form, the CDR3 reads TGTGCCAGCAGACCTAGCGGTTCCTACAATGAGCAGTTCTTC.